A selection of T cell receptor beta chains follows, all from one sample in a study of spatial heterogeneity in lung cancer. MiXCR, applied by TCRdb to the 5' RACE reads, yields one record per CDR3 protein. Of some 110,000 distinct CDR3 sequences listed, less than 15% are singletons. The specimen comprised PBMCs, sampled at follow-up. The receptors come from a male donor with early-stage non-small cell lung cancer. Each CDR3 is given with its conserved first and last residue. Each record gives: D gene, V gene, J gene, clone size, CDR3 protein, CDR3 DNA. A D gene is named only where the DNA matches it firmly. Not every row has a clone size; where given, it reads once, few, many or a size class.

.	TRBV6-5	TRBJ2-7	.	CASSSRYPDSLYEQYF	TGTGCCAGCAGTAGCCGATATCCGGACAGTCTCTACGAGCAGTACTTC
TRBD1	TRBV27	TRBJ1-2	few	CASKAQGSNYGYTF	TGTGCCAGCAAAGCACAGGGGTCTAACTATGGCTACACCTTC
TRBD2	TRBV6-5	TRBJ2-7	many	CASTRRGSGGAYEQYF	TGTGCCAGCACCCGCCGGGGGAGCGGGGGGGCCTACGAGCAGTACTTC
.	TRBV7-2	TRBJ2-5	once	CASRSTGSQETQYF	TGTGCCAGCAGATCTACAGGGTCCCAAGAGACCCAGTACTTC
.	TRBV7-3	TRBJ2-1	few	CASSSWGGNEQFF	TGTGCCAGCAGCTCCTGGGGCGGTAATGAGCAGTTCTTC
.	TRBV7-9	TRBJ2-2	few	CVSRGTGELFF	TGTGTCAGCAGGGGAACCGGGGAGCTGTTTTTT
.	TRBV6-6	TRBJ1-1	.	CASRIRENTEAFF	TGTGCCAGCAGGATCCGGGAGAACACTGAAGCTTTCTTT
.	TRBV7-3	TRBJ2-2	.	CASSLVGTNTGELFF	TGTGCCAGCAGCTTAGTGGGGACGAACACCGGGGAGCTGTTTTTT
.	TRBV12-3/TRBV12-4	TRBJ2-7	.	CASSLYPESYEQYF	TGTGCCAGCAGTTTATACCCAGAATCCTACGAGCAGTACTTC
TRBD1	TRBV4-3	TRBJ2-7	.	CASSARTGDYEQYF	TGCGCCAGCAGCGCCCGTACAGGGGACTACGAGCAGTACTTC
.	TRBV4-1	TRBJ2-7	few	CASSQPGRRIYEQYF	TGCGCCAGCAGCCAACCGGGACGGAGAATTTACGAGCAGTACTTC
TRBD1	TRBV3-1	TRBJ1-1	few	CASSRTGRNTEAFF	TGTGCCAGCAGCCGGACAGGGAGGAACACTGAAGCTTTCTTT
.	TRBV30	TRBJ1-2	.	CAWSLDGTLAGYTF	TGTGCCTGGAGTTTAGACGGGACACTGGCGGGCTACACCTTC
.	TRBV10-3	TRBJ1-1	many	CAISAGTVNTEAFF	TGTGCCATCAGCGCCGGGACGGTGAACACTGAAGCTTTCTTT
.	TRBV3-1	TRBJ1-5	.	CASSQGVTTPNQPQHF	TGTGCCAGCAGCCAAGGCGTGACAACACCCAATCAGCCCCAGCATTTT
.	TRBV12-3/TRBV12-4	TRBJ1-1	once	CASIPSDRNTEAFF	TGTGCCAGCATCCCTTCGGACAGAAACACTGAAGCTTTCTTT
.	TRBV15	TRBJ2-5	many	CATSRGEVQETQYF	TGTGCCACCAGCAGAGGGGAAGTACAAGAGACCCAGTACTTC
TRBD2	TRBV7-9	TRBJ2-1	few	CASSIKLAGGYNEQFF	TGTGCCAGCAGCATTAAACTAGCGGGGGGATACAATGAGCAGTTCTTC
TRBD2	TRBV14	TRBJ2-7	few	CASSQVLTFSGGSYEQYF	TGTGCCAGCAGCCAAGTCCTCACCTTTAGCGGGGGGTCCTACGAGCAGTACTTC
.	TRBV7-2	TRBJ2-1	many	CASSLDSGTSYNEQFF	TGTGCCAGCAGCTTAGATAGCGGCACCTCCTACAATGAGCAGTTCTTC
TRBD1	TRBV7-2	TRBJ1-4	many	CASSLNRGANEKLFF	TGTGCCAGCAGCTTAAACAGGGGTGCTAATGAAAAACTGTTTTTT
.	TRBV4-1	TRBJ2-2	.	CASGRGRSSTGELFF	TGCGCCAGCGGGCGGGGGCGTTCGAGCACCGGGGAGCTGTTTTTT
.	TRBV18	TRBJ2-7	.	CASSPAVREQYF	TGTGCCAGCTCACCCGCGGTCAGGGAGCAGTACTTC
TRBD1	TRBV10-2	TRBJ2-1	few	CASYPQLRGGSYNEQFF	TGCGCCAGCTACCCCCAGCTTAGAGGGGGCAGCTACAATGAGCAGTTCTTC
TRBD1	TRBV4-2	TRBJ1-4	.	CASSSYRDRGASATNEKLFF	TGTGCCAGCAGCTCTTACCGGGACAGGGGCGCGTCCGCAACTAATGAAAAACTGTTTTTT